The rows below give T cell receptor beta chains drawn from one sample of a study of identical twins. One entry per CDR3 protein results from TCRdb running MiXCR on the 5' RACE reads. The sample consists of 200,000 to 250,000 distinct CDR3 sequences, about 12% of them appearing once. The sample was also reused in another study, on yellow fever vaccine responses in identical twins.

The sample consisted of memory (CD45RO+) T cells sorted from blood. These receptor sequences come from a young woman in good health. CDR3s leave out the opening cysteine and the closing phenylalanine or tryptophan. Each record gives: V gene, D gene, J gene, CDR3 protein. A D gene is named only where the DNA matches it firmly.

v_call: TRBV18; d_call: TRBD1; j_call: TRBJ2-7; cdr3_aa: ASSLNYKGASEQY
v_call: TRBV6-2/TRBV6-3; d_call: .; j_call: TRBJ2-5; cdr3_aa: ASSPDPRETQY
v_call: TRBV6-4; d_call: .; j_call: TRBJ2-1; cdr3_aa: ASSDLMGRYNEQF
v_call: TRBV11-2; d_call: .; j_call: TRBJ1-4; cdr3_aa: ASSWAGVGEKLF
v_call: TRBV5-1; d_call: .; j_call: TRBJ1-6; cdr3_aa: ASSPVGQFYSPLH
v_call: TRBV20-1; d_call: TRBD1; j_call: TRBJ2-7; cdr3_aa: SARDLRGRYEQY
v_call: TRBV7-2; d_call: TRBD2; j_call: TRBJ2-1; cdr3_aa: ASSATSGFNNEQF
v_call: TRBV11-2; d_call: TRBD2; j_call: TRBJ2-7; cdr3_aa: ASSLSSGTLYEQY
v_call: TRBV7-2; d_call: TRBD2; j_call: TRBJ2-1; cdr3_aa: ASSLSSGYNEQF
v_call: TRBV5-1; d_call: TRBD1; j_call: TRBJ2-7; cdr3_aa: ASSFLPQGAQNEQY
v_call: TRBV29-1; d_call: .; j_call: TRBJ2-1; cdr3_aa: SVGIPGTSSLRGEQF
v_call: TRBV15; d_call: .; j_call: TRBJ2-7; cdr3_aa: ATSSYETALYEQY
v_call: TRBV5-4; d_call: TRBD2; j_call: TRBJ2-5; cdr3_aa: ASSFGLAGPKQETQY
v_call: TRBV9; d_call: TRBD2; j_call: TRBJ2-3; cdr3_aa: ASSVVGLAGGNTDTQY
v_call: TRBV24-1; d_call: .; j_call: TRBJ2-3; cdr3_aa: ATSAASRQTDTQY
v_call: TRBV3-1; d_call: TRBD1; j_call: TRBJ2-7; cdr3_aa: ASSQDRGKGEQY
v_call: TRBV7-2; d_call: .; j_call: TRBJ2-3; cdr3_aa: ASSLFSSGYTDTQY
v_call: TRBV12-3/TRBV12-4; d_call: TRBD1; j_call: TRBJ1-6; cdr3_aa: ASSSETGGYSPLH
v_call: TRBV4-3; d_call: TRBD2; j_call: TRBJ2-1; cdr3_aa: ASSQGASGRARQF
v_call: TRBV6-2/TRBV6-3; d_call: .; j_call: TRBJ2-5; cdr3_aa: ASSYSGSAKETQY
v_call: TRBV29-1; d_call: .; j_call: TRBJ2-7; cdr3_aa: SVIEGGAYEQY
v_call: TRBV7-2; d_call: TRBD1; j_call: TRBJ2-1; cdr3_aa: ASSSRDRGGNEQF
v_call: TRBV28; d_call: .; j_call: TRBJ2-7; cdr3_aa: ASFTQGRYEQY
v_call: TRBV5-8; d_call: .; j_call: TRBJ1-6; cdr3_aa: ASSLGGGNSPLH
v_call: TRBV9; d_call: .; j_call: TRBJ1-5; cdr3_aa: ASSVGQFHQPQH
v_call: TRBV20-1; d_call: TRBD2; j_call: TRBJ2-3; cdr3_aa: SARVASGVGDPDTQY
v_call: TRBV29-1; d_call: TRBD1; j_call: TRBJ1-6; cdr3_aa: SAMTGRDNSPLH
v_call: TRBV9; d_call: .; j_call: TRBJ2-7; cdr3_aa: ASSPSGRSYEQY
v_call: TRBV6-1; d_call: .; j_call: TRBJ2-2; cdr3_aa: ASSRKGGKVTGELF
v_call: TRBV20-1; d_call: .; j_call: TRBJ1-5; cdr3_aa: SARDNPGTKNQPQH
v_call: TRBV20-1; d_call: TRBD1; j_call: TRBJ2-4; cdr3_aa: SAPRRDRGDIQY
v_call: TRBV20-1; d_call: TRBD2; j_call: TRBJ2-7; cdr3_aa: SARVRGGSYEQY
v_call: TRBV20-1; d_call: TRBD2; j_call: TRBJ2-5; cdr3_aa: SARRGGGSKEPQY
v_call: TRBV7-3; d_call: .; j_call: TRBJ2-5; cdr3_aa: ASSLNVGGTQETQY
v_call: TRBV7-2; d_call: TRBD2; j_call: TRBJ2-3; cdr3_aa: ASSSTTSGGADTQY
v_call: TRBV28; d_call: .; j_call: TRBJ2-1; cdr3_aa: ASSHLKGLESNEQF
v_call: TRBV21-1; d_call: .; j_call: TRBJ2-7; cdr3_aa: ASSNRREDYEQY
v_call: TRBV7-9; d_call: TRBD1; j_call: TRBJ2-5; cdr3_aa: ASSPRGRVGQETQY
v_call: TRBV12-3/TRBV12-4; d_call: TRBD2; j_call: TRBJ2-5; cdr3_aa: ASSFGGSSGETQY
v_call: TRBV25-1; d_call: .; j_call: TRBJ2-7; cdr3_aa: ASSESGTNYEQY
v_call: TRBV12-3/TRBV12-4; d_call: .; j_call: TRBJ2-7; cdr3_aa: ASSRDKNYEQY
v_call: TRBV20-1; d_call: .; j_call: TRBJ2-2; cdr3_aa: SAREVTGLANTGELF
v_call: TRBV10-3; d_call: .; j_call: TRBJ2-7; cdr3_aa: AISAQAGLYEQY
v_call: TRBV10-3; d_call: .; j_call: TRBJ2-3; cdr3_aa: ATKQGDTQY
v_call: TRBV5-1; d_call: TRBD2; j_call: TRBJ2-1; cdr3_aa: ASSLGQRGGSGEQF
v_call: TRBV6-5; d_call: .; j_call: TRBJ2-2; cdr3_aa: ATNWGANTGELF
v_call: TRBV3-1; d_call: .; j_call: TRBJ2-2; cdr3_aa: ASSQTKGGELF
v_call: TRBV18; d_call: .; j_call: TRBJ2-1; cdr3_aa: ASSPVLSSYNEQF
v_call: TRBV6-5; d_call: .; j_call: TRBJ2-7; cdr3_aa: ASSYLYEQY
v_call: TRBV9; d_call: .; j_call: TRBJ1-2; cdr3_aa: ASSDRASPPNYGYT
v_call: TRBV12-3/TRBV12-4; d_call: TRBD2; j_call: TRBJ2-5; cdr3_aa: ASRPSGVRGETQY
v_call: TRBV7-3; d_call: TRBD2; j_call: TRBJ2-5; cdr3_aa: ASSYGLAGQETQY
v_call: TRBV6-5; d_call: TRBD1; j_call: TRBJ1-2; cdr3_aa: ASSSLAAGQGHYGYT
v_call: TRBV28; d_call: .; j_call: TRBJ2-2; cdr3_aa: ASSLTYRGSDTGELF
v_call: TRBV7-2; d_call: TRBD2; j_call: TRBJ2-7; cdr3_aa: ASSLIRTSGEQY